This TCR beta chain was captured by sequencing in a study of human T cells and chemical hapten exposure. On the study more broadly: TCR yields per sample varied mostly from small pooled library volume differences. Study results and caveats: Expanded TCRs clustered into significantly more large CDR3 similarity groups than controls, the analysis revealed. Sensitizing with DPC caused no change in TCRs above 1 in 1000 frequency.

Each CDR3 protein is one row after TCRdb ran MiXCR on the RACE reads. The data show more than 300,000 distinct CDR3 sequences, with approximately 5.8% seen just once and less than 9% held by the top ten. This clonotype was recorded many times. Its antigen is still unknown. V lost 6 bases and J lost 7, with 10 bases in between. CDR3 length: 11 amino acids. Germline assignment: CDR1 MDHEN and CDR2 SYDVKM. Time point of the sample: pre-sensitization, week 0. Specified treatment: therapeutic diphenylcyclopropenone sensitization with weekly scalp DPC. The chain uses TRBV28 and TRBJ2-7; D is unclear. The starting material was whole blood, obtained in connection with sensitization to the hapten diphenylcyclopropenone (DPC). This TCR was sampled from a woman aged 18 to 35 with alopecia areata. Some clones in this sample may be carry-over from other donors' samples. CDR3 loop: CASSLTWEQYF. CDR3 bases: TGTGCCAGCAGCCTCACTTGGGAGCAGTACTTC.